The clone carrying this TCR beta chain was counted many times. Its antigen is as yet unknown. The sample belongs to a study of neurological immune-mediated disorders. Overall study results and limits: No sharing of CDR3 amino acid sequences was observed among expanded clones across subjects, suggesting private repertoires in all groups.

With 10-nucleotide random UMIs, 5'RACE was used to make the cDNA. TCRdb re-analysed the 5' RACE reads in MiXCR, keeping a single row per CDR3 protein. The sample contains tens of thousands of distinct CDR3 sequences, around 10% of which appear only once. This CDR3 is 14 amino acids long. V lost 8 bases to trimming and J lost 5 bases; unmatched junction nucleotides: 8. CDR1 is SEHNR, CDR2 FQNEAQ, per germline (reference sequence). The sequenced sample was PBMCs. The sequence was collected from a man between 35 and 55 years old in good health. V and J are TRBV7-9 and TRBJ1-2, with TRBD1 identical over 10 bases. CDR3 loop: CASAQGQGPYGYTF. The CDR3 region has the DNA TGTGCCAGCGCCCAGGGACAGGGGCCGTATGGCTACACCTTC.